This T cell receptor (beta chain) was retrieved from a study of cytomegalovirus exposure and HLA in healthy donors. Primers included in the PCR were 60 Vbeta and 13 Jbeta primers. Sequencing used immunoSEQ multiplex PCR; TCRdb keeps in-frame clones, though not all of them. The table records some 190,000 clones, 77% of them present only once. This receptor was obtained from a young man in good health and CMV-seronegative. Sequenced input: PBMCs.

CDR3 loop: CASSLRGSGANVLTF. The CDR3 DNA reads TGTGCCAGCAGCTTGCGAGGCTCTGGGGCCAACGTCCTGACTTTC. J is TRBJ2-6 and V is TRBV5-6, with D hard to call. Deletions cut 1 base from V and 0 bases from J, with 5 bases between. The CDR3 has 15 amino acids. The germline V gene encodes CDR1 SGHDT and CDR2 YYEEEE.